Included here is one T cell receptor (beta chain) sequence, with context. The table lists this clone with a count of one. Its antigen has not been determined. Nothing much larger sits one base from this clone, and base qualities are not available. The method was the immunoSEQ multiplex PCR assay. In TCRdb, the immuneACCESS table is reduced to in-frame sequences with V and J assigned. These tables do not hold every clone; where another copy was compared, an unresolved V gene accounts for under half, and the others remain unexplained. The sample records around 30,000 clones, 90% of which are singletons. The biggest ten clones account for roughly 1.2% of the sample. This sample is part of a study of T cells in narcolepsy (dated by TCRdb to 2016 to 2019). Regarding the study in general: The study enrolled patients with narcolepsy type 1 or type 2 (NT1, NT2) together with healthy control donors. Autoreactive T cells targeting hypocretin neuron self-antigens (hypocretin, TRIB2) were sought in narcolepsy patients, and TCR Vbeta sequencing was used to track clonotypes in blood and CSF.

Broader findings and caveats from the paper: According to the report, autoreactive clonotypes were detected serially in the blood of the same patients and of different patients, but not in healthy controls. Numbers of sequenced blood memory CD4+ clonotypes were comparable, averaging roughly 40,000 in patients and 30,000 to 35,000 in controls. Plots that compared CSF and blood CD4+ T cell clonotypes from the same patient highlighted HCRT-specific and TRIB2-specific autoreactive clonotypes. No sequences matching autoreactive T cell clones were present in some of the blood memory CD4+ repertoires from patients and controls.

Memory CD4+ T cells were sorted ex vivo from peripheral blood of narcolepsy patients and healthy controls for TCR Vbeta sequencing. The sequence derives from a human donor with narcolepsy. The source material was CD45RA- memory CD4+ T cells from PBMCs. In the paper's terms, the cell subset or site label means: memory T cells sorted ex vivo from peripheral blood.

The CDR3 amino acid sequence is: CASSVGAGGSWEDTQYF. The nucleotide sequence reads as follows: TGTGCCAGCAGCGTTGGAGCGGGGGGCTCTTGGGAAGATACGCAGTATTTT. The chain couples TRBV9 to TRBJ2-3; 9 central bases correspond to TRBD2. Sequences SGDLS (CDR1) and YYNGEE (CDR2) are obtained from the germline V gene. The CDR3, from cysteine to phenylalanine, totals 17 residues. Only CDR3 DNA remains: 51 bases, in frame from the first base. The junction shows trimming of 2 bases on V and 5 bases on J, and the gene matches do not reach 12 bases of it.